This T cell receptor beta chain was captured by sequencing in a study of T-cell memory formation after mild COVID-19. The germline V and J ends were trimmed by 1 base and 2 bases, with 15 bases remaining between them. Germline CDR1 MNHEY, CDR2 SVGAGI. This CDR3 spans 18 amino acids. The sample holds a few counts of this clonotype. TCRdb recomputed calls from the 5' RACE reads with MiXCR, one row per CDR3 protein. The sample contains roughly 150,000 distinct CDR3 sequences, over 10% of which appear only once. The chain joins TRBV6-5 to TRBJ2-6; D is uncertain. The TCR originated in a man in his late teens or twenties who had mild COVID-19 (a few samples of this study predate the infection). Cell type and time point are not known. Sequencing was carried out using PBMCs or a T cell subset sorted from them (not recorded which). Here the CDR3 reads CASSYWNRRRPGANVLTF. CDR3 coding DNA: TGTGCCAGCAGTTACTGGAACCGGCGACGCCCTGGGGCCAACGTCCTGACTTTC.